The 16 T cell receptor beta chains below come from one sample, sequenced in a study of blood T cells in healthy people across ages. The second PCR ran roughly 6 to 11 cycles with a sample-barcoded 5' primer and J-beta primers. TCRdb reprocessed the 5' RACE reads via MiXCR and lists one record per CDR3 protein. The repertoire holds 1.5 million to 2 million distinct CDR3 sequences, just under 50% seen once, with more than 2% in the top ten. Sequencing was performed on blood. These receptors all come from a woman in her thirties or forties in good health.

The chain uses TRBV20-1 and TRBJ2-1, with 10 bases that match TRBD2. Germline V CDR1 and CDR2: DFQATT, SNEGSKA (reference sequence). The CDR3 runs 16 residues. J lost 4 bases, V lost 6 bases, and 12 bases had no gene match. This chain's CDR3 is CSAQKGIAGGYNEQFF. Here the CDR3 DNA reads TGCAGTGCCCAAAAGGGGATAGCGGGGGGATACAATGAGCAGTTCTTC.

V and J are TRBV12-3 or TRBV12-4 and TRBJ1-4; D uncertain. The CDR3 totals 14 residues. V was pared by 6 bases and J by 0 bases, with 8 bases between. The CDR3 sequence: CASRLQATNEKLFF. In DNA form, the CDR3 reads TGTGCCAGCAGACTCCAGGCAACTAATGAAAAACTGTTTTTT.

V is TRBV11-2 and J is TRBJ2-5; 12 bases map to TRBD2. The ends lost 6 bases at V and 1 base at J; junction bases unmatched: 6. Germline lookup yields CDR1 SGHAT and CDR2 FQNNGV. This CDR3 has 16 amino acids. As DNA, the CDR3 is TGTGCCAGCAGTCGGACTAGCGGGGCCTTCCAAGAGACCCAGTACTTC. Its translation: CASSRTSGAFQETQYF.

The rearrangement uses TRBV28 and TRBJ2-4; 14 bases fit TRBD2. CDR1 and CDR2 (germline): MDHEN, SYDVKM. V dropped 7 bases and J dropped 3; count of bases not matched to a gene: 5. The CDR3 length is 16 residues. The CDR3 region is CASKRTSGGYKNIQYF. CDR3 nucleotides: TGTGCCAGCAAGAGGACTAGCGGGGGGTACAAAAACATTCAGTACTTC.

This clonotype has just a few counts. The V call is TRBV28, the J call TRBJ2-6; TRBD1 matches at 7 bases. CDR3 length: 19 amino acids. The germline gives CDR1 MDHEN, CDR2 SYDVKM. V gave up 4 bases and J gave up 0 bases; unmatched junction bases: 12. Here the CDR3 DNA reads TGTGCCAGCAGTTCATCTATGCCGGGACAGCCCTCTGGGGCCAACGTCCTGACTTTC. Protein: CASSSSMPGQPSGANVLTF.

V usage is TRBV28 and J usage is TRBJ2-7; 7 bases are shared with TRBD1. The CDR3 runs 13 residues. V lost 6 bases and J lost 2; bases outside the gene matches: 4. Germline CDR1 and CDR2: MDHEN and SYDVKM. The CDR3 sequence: CASRQTGPYEQYF. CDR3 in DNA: TGTGCCAGCAGACAGACAGGGCCCTACGAGCAGTACTTC.

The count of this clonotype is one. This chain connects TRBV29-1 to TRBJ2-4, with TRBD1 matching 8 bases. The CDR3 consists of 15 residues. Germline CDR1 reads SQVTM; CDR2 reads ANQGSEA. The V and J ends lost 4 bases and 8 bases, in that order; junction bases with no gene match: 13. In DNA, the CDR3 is TGCAGCGTTGCTAGTCCCGCAGGGGGCTCTGACATTCAGTACTTC. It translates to CSVASPAGGSDIQYF.

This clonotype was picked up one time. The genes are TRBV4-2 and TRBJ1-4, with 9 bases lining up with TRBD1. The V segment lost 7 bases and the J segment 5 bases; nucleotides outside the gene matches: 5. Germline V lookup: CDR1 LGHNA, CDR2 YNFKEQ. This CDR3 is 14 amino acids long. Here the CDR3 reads CASTAGTGNEKLFF. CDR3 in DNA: TGTGCCAGCACCGCCGGGACAGGGAATGAAAAACTGTTTTTT.

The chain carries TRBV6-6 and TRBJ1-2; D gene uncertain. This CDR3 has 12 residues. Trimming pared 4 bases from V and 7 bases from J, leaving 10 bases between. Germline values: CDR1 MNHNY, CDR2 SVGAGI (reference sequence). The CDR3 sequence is CASSSKGGGYTF. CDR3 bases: TGTGCCAGCAGTTCCAAAGGTGGTGGCTACACCTTC.

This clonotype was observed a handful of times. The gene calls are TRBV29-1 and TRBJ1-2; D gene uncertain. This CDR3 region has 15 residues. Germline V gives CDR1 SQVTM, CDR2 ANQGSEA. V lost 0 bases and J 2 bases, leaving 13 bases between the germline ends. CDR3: CSVEDRPDKNYGYTF. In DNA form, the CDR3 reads TGCAGCGTTGAAGATCGTCCCGACAAGAACTATGGCTACACCTTC.

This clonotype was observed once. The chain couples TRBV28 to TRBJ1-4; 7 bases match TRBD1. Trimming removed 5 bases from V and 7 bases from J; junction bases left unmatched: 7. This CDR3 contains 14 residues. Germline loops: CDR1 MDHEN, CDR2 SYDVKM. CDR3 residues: CASSKGGGGEKLFF. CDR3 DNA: TGTGCCAGCAGTAAAGGGGGCGGCGGTGAAAAACTGTTTTTT.

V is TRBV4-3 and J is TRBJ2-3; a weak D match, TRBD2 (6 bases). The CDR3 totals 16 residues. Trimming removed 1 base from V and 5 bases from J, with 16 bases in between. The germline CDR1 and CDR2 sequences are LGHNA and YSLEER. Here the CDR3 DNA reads TGCGCCAGCAGCCAAGTTACGACTAGTGAATTAGATACGCAGTATTTT. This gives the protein CASSQVTTSELDTQYF.

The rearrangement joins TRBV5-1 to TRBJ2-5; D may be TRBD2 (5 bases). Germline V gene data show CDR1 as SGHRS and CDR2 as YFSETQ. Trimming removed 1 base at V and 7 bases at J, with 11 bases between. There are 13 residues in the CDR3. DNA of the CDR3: TGCGCCAGCAGCTTGACCCGGGCGGGGACCCAGTACTTC. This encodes CASSLTRAGTQYF.

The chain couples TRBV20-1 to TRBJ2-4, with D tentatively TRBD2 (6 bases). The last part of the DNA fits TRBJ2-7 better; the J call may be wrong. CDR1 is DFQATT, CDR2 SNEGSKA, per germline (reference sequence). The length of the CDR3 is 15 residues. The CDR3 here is CSARDRQGGTYEQYF. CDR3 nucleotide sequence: TGCAGTGCTAGAGATCGGCAGGGCGGGACCTACGAGCAGTACTTC.

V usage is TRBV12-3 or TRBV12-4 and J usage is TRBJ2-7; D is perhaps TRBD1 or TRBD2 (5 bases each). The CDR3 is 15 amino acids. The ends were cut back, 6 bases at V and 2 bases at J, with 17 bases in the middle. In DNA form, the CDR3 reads TGTGCCAGCAGCGCCCTAGTGAGAGGGGCCTACGAGCAGTACTTC. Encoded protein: CASSALVRGAYEQYF.

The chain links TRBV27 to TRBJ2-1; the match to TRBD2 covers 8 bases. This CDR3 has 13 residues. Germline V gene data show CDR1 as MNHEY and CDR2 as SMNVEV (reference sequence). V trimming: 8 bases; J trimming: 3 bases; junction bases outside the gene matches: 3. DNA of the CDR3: TGTGCCAGCCGGGGGGGCCACTACAATGAGCAGTTCTTC. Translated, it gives CASRGGHYNEQFF.